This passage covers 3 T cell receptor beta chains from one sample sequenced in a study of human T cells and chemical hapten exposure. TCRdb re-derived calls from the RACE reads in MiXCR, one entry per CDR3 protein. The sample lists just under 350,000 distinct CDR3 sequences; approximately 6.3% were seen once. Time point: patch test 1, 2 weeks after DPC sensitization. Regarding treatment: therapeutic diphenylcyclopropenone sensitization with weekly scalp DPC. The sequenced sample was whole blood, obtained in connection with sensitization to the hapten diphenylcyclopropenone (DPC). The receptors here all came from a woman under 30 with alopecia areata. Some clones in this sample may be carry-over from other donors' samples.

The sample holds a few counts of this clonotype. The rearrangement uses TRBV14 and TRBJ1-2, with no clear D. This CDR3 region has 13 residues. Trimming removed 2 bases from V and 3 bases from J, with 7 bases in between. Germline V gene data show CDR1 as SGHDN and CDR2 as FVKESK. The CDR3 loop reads CASSQPGHYGYTF. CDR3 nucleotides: TGTGCCAGCAGCCAACCGGGCCACTATGGCTACACCTTC. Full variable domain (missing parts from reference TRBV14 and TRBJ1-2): EAGVTQFPSHSVIEKGQTVTLRCDPISGHDNLYWYRRVMGKEIKFLLHFVKESKQDESGMPNNRFLAERTGGTYSTLKVQPAELEDSGVYFCASSQPGHYGYTFGSGTRLTVV.

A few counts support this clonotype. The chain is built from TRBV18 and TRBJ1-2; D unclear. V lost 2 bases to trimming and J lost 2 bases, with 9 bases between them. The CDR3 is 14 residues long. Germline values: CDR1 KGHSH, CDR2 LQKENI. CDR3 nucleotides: TGTGCCAGCTCACCAGATCAACAGAACTATGGCTACACCTTC. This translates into CASSPDQQNYGYTF.

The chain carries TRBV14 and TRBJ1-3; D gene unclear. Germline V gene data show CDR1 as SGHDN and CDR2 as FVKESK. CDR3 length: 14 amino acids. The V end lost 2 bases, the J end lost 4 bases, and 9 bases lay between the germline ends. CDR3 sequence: CASSQQVLGNTIYF. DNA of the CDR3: TGTGCCAGCAGCCAACAGGTGTTAGGAAACACCATATATTTT. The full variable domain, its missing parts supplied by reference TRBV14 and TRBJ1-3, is EAGVTQFPSHSVIEKGQTVTLRCDPISGHDNLYWYRRVMGKEIKFLLHFVKESKQDESGMPNNRFLAERTGGTYSTLKVQPAELEDSGVYFCASSQQVLGNTIYFGEGSWLTVV.